The rows below give T cell receptor beta chains drawn from one sample of a study of T-cell reconstitution after alpha-beta-depleted transplantation in children. TCRdb reprocessed the PCR reads via MiXCR and lists one record per CDR3 protein. This sample has hundreds of thousands of distinct CDR3 sequences, with around a sixth found just once. The material was PBMCs, mostly from graft donor cells, obtained 360 days after TCRalphabeta/CD19-depleted stem cell transplant. These receptors came from a male patient aged 2 to 10 who had a stem cell transplant for acute lymphoblastic leukemia, so the T cells may come from the graft donor. CDR3s include the opening cysteine and the closing phenylalanine or tryptophan. D genes are given only for firm matches. A clone size is listed for some rows: how often the clone was seen (once, few, many), or a class if it is expanded.

few	.	TRBV20-1	TRBJ2-1	CSASEEWVGGEQFF	TGCAGTGCTAGTGAGGAGTGGGTCGGGGGCGAGCAGTTCTTC
few	.	TRBV15	TRBJ2-6	CATSRETPYGANVLTF	TGTGCCACCAGCAGAGAGACCCCCTATGGGGCCAACGTCCTGACTTTC
few	.	TRBV10-3	TRBJ2-7	CAISLQGTYEQYF	TGTGCCATCAGTTTACAGGGTACCTACGAGCAGTACTTC
.	.	TRBV12-3/TRBV12-4	TRBJ2-1	CASSQFIQAWQSNEQFF	TGTGCCAGCAGTCAATTCATACAGGCGTGGCAAAGCAATGAGCAGTTCTTC
many	.	TRBV5-1	TRBJ2-7	CASSLGLPTYEQYF	TGCGCCAGCAGCTTGGGACTGCCGACCTACGAGCAGTACTTC
.	.	TRBV6-2/TRBV6-3	TRBJ2-1	CASSPPSRGNEQFF	TGTGCCAGCAGCCCCCCATCACGGGGCAATGAGCAGTTCTTC
.	.	TRBV10-2	TRBJ2-3	CATTMGLRTDTQYF	TGCGCCACCACAATGGGACTGCGCACAGATACGCAGTATTTT
many	TRBD1	TRBV29-1	TRBJ2-2	CSALTGVHTGELFF	TGCAGCGCCCTGACAGGGGTACACACCGGGGAGCTGTTTTTT
.	.	TRBV29-1	TRBJ2-5	CSGEEGDRSRETQYF	TGCAGCGGGGAGGAGGGCGACAGGTCGAGAGAGACCCAGTACTTC
.	.	TRBV5-4	TRBJ2-7	CASSPGPGGSSYEQYF	TGTGCCAGCAGCCCGGGGCCCGGGGGAAGCTCCTACGAGCAGTACTTC
.	TRBD1	TRBV29-1	TRBJ2-7	CSVVRGRDEQYF	TGCAGCGTTGTTAGGGGGCGCGACGAGCAGTACTTC
few	.	TRBV7-2	TRBJ1-2	CASSQSKANYGYTF	TGTGCCAGCAGCCAATCGAAAGCTAACTATGGCTACACCTTC
.	.	TRBV3-1	TRBJ1-4	CASSQETEKLFF	TGTGCCAGCAGCCAAGAAACAGAAAAACTGTTTTTT
.	.	TRBV10-3	TRBJ2-2	CAGRGRDTGELFF	TGTGCCGGCCGGGGAAGAGACACCGGGGAGCTGTTTTTT
.	TRBD2	TRBV6-2/TRBV6-3	TRBJ2-2	CASSYFAPGTSSTGELFF	TGTGCCAGCAGTTACTTCGCCCCCGGGACTAGTTCCACCGGGGAGCTGTTTTTT
.	.	TRBV10-2	TRBJ2-7	CASSQGWSYEQYF	TGCGCCAGCAGTCAGGGCTGGTCCTACGAGCAGTACTTC
few	.	TRBV18	TRBJ2-1	CASSVELGNEQFF	TGTGCCAGCTCAGTTGAGTTGGGCAATGAGCAGTTCTTC
.	.	TRBV11-2	TRBJ2-5	CASSLRTVQETQYF	TGTGCCAGCAGCTTAAGGACAGTCCAAGAGACCCAGTACTTC
.	TRBD1	TRBV10-2	TRBJ1-2	CASSGRTGVGEYYGYTF	TGCGCCAGCAGTGGCCGGACAGGGGTAGGGGAATACTATGGCTACACCTTC
.	.	TRBV3-1	TRBJ2-7	CASSPPWGGADYEQYF	TGTGCCAGCAGCCCCCCGTGGGGGGGCGCAGACTACGAGCAGTACTTC
few	TRBD2	TRBV15	TRBJ2-5	CATSPGPSGQETQYF	TGTGCCACCAGCCCCGGCCCTAGCGGCCAAGAGACCCAGTACTTC
.	TRBD1	TRBV5-5	TRBJ1-1	CASSTWDRGTEAFF	TGTGCCAGCAGCACTTGGGACAGGGGGACTGAAGCTTTCTTT
.	.	TRBV7-8	TRBJ2-7	CASSLGREIYEQYF	TGTGCCAGCAGCTTGGGCAGGGAAATCTACGAGCAGTACTTC
many	.	TRBV29-1	TRBJ2-2	CSAPAHTGELFF	TGCAGCGCCCCAGCCCACACCGGGGAGCTGTTTTTT
.	.	TRBV4-3	TRBJ2-7	CASSQEQLFYEQYF	TGCGCCAGCAGCCAAGAACAGCTATTCTACGAGCAGTACTTC
.	.	TRBV27	TRBJ2-3	CASSMRGMGPTDTQYF	TGTGCCAGCAGCATGCGAGGGATGGGTCCCACGGATACGCAGTATTTT
.	TRBD1	TRBV7-9	TRBJ1-4	CASIKTGNNEKLFF	TGTGCCAGCATCAAGACAGGGAATAATGAAAAACTGTTTTTT
.	.	TRBV11-1	TRBJ1-5	CASSLFGDQPQHF	TGTGCCAGCAGCTTATTCGGAGATCAGCCCCAGCATTTT
.	.	TRBV4-3	TRBJ2-2	CASSQGQPTGELFF	TGCGCCAGCAGCCAAGGGCAGCCCACCGGGGAGCTGTTTTTT
few	TRBD1	TRBV10-3	TRBJ1-1	CAISESLGYRGGTEAFF	TGTGCCATCAGTGAGTCTTTGGGGTACAGGGGCGGTACTGAAGCTTTCTTT
.	.	TRBV4-2	TRBJ2-2	CASSQALNTGELFF	TGTGCCAGCAGCCAAGCGTTGAACACCGGGGAGCTGTTTTTT